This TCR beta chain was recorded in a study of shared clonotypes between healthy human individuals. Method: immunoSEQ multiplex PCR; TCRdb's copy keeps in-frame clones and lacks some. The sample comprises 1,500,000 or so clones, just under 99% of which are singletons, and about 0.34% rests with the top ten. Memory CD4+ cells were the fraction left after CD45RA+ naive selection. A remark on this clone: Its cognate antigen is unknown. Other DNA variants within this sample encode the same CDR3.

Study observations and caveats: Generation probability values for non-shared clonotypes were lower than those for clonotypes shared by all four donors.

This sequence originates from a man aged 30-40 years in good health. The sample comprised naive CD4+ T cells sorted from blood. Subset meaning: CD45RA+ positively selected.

This chain's CDR3 is CASSPVGGSTDTQYF. For the CDR3, the DNA is TGTGCCAGCAGCCCTGTGGGAGGGAGCACAGATACGCAGTATTTT. The J gene is TRBJ2-3, the V gene TRBV7-2, with TRBD2 identical over 7 bases. Germline V lookup: CDR1 SGHTA, CDR2 FQGNSA. The V segment lost 5 bases and the J segment 0 bases; nucleotides outside the gene matches: 5. The CDR3 is 15 amino acids.